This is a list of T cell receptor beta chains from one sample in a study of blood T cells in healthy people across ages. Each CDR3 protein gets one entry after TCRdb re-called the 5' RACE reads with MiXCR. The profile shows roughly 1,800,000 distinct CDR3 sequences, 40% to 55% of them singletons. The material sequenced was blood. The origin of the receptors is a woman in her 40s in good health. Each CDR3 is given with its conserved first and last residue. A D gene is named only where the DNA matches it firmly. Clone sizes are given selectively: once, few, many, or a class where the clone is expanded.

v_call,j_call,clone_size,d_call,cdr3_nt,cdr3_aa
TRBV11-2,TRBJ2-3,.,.,TGTGCCAGCAGCTTAGGCGCGTCCAGGGCCACAGATACGCAGTATTTT,CASSLGASRATDTQYF
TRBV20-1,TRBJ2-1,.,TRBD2,TGCAGTGGACTAGCGGGGGAGGAGGAGACCCAGTTCTTC,CSGLAGEEETQFF
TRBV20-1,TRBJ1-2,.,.,TGCAGTGCTAGAGATAAGACAGAGAACTATGGCTACACCTTC,CSARDKTENYGYTF
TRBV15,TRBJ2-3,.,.,TGTGCCACCAGCAGAGCCGGGGGCAGCACAGATACGCAGTATTTT,CATSRAGGSTDTQYF
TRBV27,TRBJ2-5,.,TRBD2,TGTGCCAGCAGTCAGACCCTAGCGGGGGGGCGTCAAGAGACCCAGTACTTC,CASSQTLAGGRQETQYF
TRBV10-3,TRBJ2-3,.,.,TGTGCCATCAGTGAGTCGACTCTCGTTACCGGACAGATCACAGATACGCAGTATTTT,CAISESTLVTGQITDTQYF
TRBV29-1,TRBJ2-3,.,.,TGCAGCGTGGAAGCACAAGAAGGCGATACGCAGTATTTT,CSVEAQEGDTQYF
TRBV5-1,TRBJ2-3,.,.,TGCGCCAGCGGAACCACGGGGGCTAGCACAGATACGCAGTATTTT,CASGTTGASTDTQYF
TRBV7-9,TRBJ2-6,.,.,TGTGCCAGCAGCTCGCACGGGACAAACTCTGGGGCCAACGTCCTGACTTTC,CASSSHGTNSGANVLTF
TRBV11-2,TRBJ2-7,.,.,TGTGCCAGCGGCCACGATACCGACGAGCAGTACTTC,CASGHDTDEQYF
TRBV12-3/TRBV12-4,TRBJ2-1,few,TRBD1,TGTGCCACAGCATTAGCCGGGACAGGGGTGCATGAGCAGTTCTTC,CATALAGTGVHEQFF
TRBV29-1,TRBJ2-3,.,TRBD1,TGCAGCGTGAACAGGGGGCCGTACACAGATACGCAGTATTTT,CSVNRGPYTDTQYF
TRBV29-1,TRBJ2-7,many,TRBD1,TGCAGCGTTGAAGGACAGGGGGCTAACTACGAGCAGTACTTC,CSVEGQGANYEQYF
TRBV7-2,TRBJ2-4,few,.,TGTGCCAGCAGCCGTCTCGGGTCGACGGGGGCCAAAAACATTCAGTACTTC,CASSRLGSTGAKNIQYF
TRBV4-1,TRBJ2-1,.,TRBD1,TGCGCCAGCAGCCAAGAGTTACAGGGGGAGGACAATGAGCAGTTCTTC,CASSQELQGEDNEQFF
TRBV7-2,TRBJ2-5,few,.,TGTGCCAGCAGCTTTAGTGAAGGTGCGGGGGAGACCCAGTACTTC,CASSFSEGAGETQYF
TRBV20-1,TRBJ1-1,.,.,TGCAGTGCTAGAGTTGTCCAAACAGTCGCTAGACTGAACACTGAAGCTTTCTTT,CSARVVQTVARLNTEAFF
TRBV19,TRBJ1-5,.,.,TGTGCCAGTAGTATATTTAATAGCAATCAGCCCCAGCATTTT,CASSIFNSNQPQHF
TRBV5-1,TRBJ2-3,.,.,TGCGCCAGCAGCTTCACTGGGTTTGGCACAGATACGCAGTATTTT,CASSFTGFGTDTQYF
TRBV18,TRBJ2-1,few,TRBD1,TGTGCCAGCTCACCTCAAGACCCGCAGGGGGCCTACAATGAGCAGTTCTTC,CASSPQDPQGAYNEQFF
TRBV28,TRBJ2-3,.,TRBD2,TGTGCCAGCAGTTTGACTAGCGGGGATAGAGATACGCAGTATTTT,CASSLTSGDRDTQYF
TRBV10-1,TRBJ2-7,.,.,TGCGCCAGCAGTGAGTTTACAGGGCCCAGGGGCTACGAGCAGTACTTC,CASSEFTGPRGYEQYF
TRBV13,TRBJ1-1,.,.,TGTGCCAGCAGCTCATTTAGCACTGAAGCTTTCTTT,CASSSFSTEAFF
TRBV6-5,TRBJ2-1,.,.,TGTGCCAGCAGACCCGATGGTGCAGGAAGAAACAATGAGCAGTTCTTC,CASRPDGAGRNNEQFF
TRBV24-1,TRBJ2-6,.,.,TGTGCCACCAGTGATTTTGCAGCTGGGGCCAACGTCCTGACTTTC,CATSDFAAGANVLTF
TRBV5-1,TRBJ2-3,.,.,TGCGCCACCAAAGGATTACTAGCTAGCACAGATACGCAGTATTTT,CATKGLLASTDTQYF
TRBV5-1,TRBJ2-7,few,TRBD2,TGCGCCAGCAGCTTGATAAGCGGGGGAGCTCCGGGCGATGAGCAGTACTTC,CASSLISGGAPGDEQYF
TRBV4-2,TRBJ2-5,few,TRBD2,TGTGCCAGCAGCCAAGGGGCCGAGGCGGGGGGGTTCCAAGAGACCCAGTACTTC,CASSQGAEAGGFQETQYF
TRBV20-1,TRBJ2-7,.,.,TGCAGTGCTACCCCGACAGTCACTTCCTACGAGCAGTACTTC,CSATPTVTSYEQYF
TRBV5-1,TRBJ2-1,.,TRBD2,TGCGCCAGCAGCTTGGGGTTAGCGGGAGGCCCTAGGGATGAGCAGTTCTTC,CASSLGLAGGPRDEQFF
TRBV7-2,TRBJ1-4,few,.,TGTGCCAGCAGCTTACAGGGGACAACAACTAATGAAAAACTGTTTTTT,CASSLQGTTTNEKLFF
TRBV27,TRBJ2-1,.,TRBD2,TGTGCCGGCAGTTCACGACTAGCGGGGGGGAGGGAGCAGTTCTTC,CAGSSRLAGGREQFF
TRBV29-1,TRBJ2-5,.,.,TGCAGCGCTCAGAGGGGGGAGACCCAGTACTTC,CSAQRGETQYF
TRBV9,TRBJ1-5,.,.,TGTGCCAGCGGTGATGGATCCGCGCATCAGCCCCAGCATTTT,CASGDGSAHQPQHF
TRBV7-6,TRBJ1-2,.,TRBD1,TGTGCCAGCAGCCGCCTCTCAGGGGGCGATGGCTACACCTTC,CASSRLSGGDGYTF
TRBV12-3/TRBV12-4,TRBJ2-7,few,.,TGTGCCAGCAGGCAAGACGCCCTCGGGGAGCAGTACTTC,CASRQDALGEQYF
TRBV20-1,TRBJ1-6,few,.,TGCAGTGCTAGCTCGCCGGGGAATAATTCACCCCTCCACTTT,CSASSPGNNSPLHF
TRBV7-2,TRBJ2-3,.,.,TGTGCCAGCAGTAGAGGGCTCAGGGGAGGGGGCACAGATACGCAGTATTTT,CASSRGLRGGGTDTQYF
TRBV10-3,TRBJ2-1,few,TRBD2,TGTGCCATCAGTGAGTCGACTAGCGGAGACTCCTACAATGAGCAGTTCTTC,CAISESTSGDSYNEQFF
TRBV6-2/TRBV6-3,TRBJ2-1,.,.,TGTGCCAGCAGCCAGAACAGGGTCCAAGAGACCCAGTTCTTC,CASSQNRVQETQFF
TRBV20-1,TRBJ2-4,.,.,TGCAGTGCTAGAGGTTCTAGCGCGTATTTAGCCAAAAACATTCAGTACTTC,CSARGSSAYLAKNIQYF
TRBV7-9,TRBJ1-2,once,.,TGTGCCAGCAGCTTAGCCCCCGGGAGGCCGCAGGGCTACACCTTC,CASSLAPGRPQGYTF
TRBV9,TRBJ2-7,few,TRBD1,TGTGCCAGCAGCGTAGGCATAGGGACAGCGTACGAGCAGTACTTC,CASSVGIGTAYEQYF
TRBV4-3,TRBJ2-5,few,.,TGCGCCAGCCCATGGGAACAGCGACTACCCTGGGCCCAGTACTTC,CASPWEQRLPWAQYF
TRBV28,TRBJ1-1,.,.,TGTGCCAGCAGTTTAGCAGGGGAGGCCACTGAAGCTTTCTTT,CASSLAGEATEAFF